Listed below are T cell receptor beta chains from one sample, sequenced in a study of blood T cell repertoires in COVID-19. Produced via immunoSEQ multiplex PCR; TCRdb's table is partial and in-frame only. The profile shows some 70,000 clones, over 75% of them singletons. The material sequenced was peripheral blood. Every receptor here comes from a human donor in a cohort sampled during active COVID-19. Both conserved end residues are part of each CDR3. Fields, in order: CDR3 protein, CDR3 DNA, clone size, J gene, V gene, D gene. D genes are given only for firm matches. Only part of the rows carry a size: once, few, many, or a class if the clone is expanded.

CASNHRGGSSYEQYF	TGTGCCAGCAACCACAGGGGGGGCAGCTCCTACGAGCAGTACTTC	NA	TRBJ2-7	TRBV5-6	NA
CASSPQGGEVRNEQFF	TGTGCCAGCAGCCCACAGGGGGGGGAGGTACGGAATGAGCAGTTCTTC	once	TRBJ2-1	TRBV7-2	NA
CASRPQDRGNQYF	TGTGCCAGCAGACCTCAGGACAGGGGGAACCAGTACTTC	NA	TRBJ2-7	TRBV5-6	TRBD1
CASSSGGADIQYF	TGTGCCAGCAGTTCAGGGGGCGCGGACATTCAGTACTTC	NA	TRBJ2-4	TRBV28	TRBD1
CASSPTGDYGYTF	TGCGCCAGCAGCCCTACAGGGGACTATGGCTACACCTTC	NA	TRBJ1-2	TRBV5-1	TRBD1
CASSQDPRASTDTQYF	TGCGCCAGCAGCCAAGATCCGCGTGCTAGCACAGATACGCAGTATTTT	NA	TRBJ2-3	TRBV4-1	NA
CASSSQGAGTGELFF	TGTGCCAGCAGTTCACAGGGGGCCGGCACCGGGGAGCTGTTTTTT	NA	TRBJ2-2	TRBV27	TRBD1
CASSRRLAGSTYNEQFF	TGTGCCAGCAGCCGAAGACTAGCGGGGTCTACCTACAATGAGCAGTTCTTC	NA	TRBJ2-1	TRBV3-1/TRBV3-2	TRBD2
CASRFLFRLAKNIQYF	TGTGCAAGTCGCTTCCTTTTCCGTCTAGCCAAAAACATTCAGTACTTC	NA	TRBJ2-4	TRBV12-2	NA
CASSRTGTGDYEQYF	TGTGCCAGCAGCCGAACCGGGACAGGGGACTACGAGCAGTACTTC	NA	TRBJ2-7	TRBV28	TRBD1
CSVSQDRDVRGYTF	TGCAGCGTCTCACAGGACAGGGACGTCCGGGGCTACACCTTC	NA	TRBJ1-2	TRBV29-1	TRBD1
CASSPPGHVYEQYF	TGTGCCAGCAGTCCCCCCGGACACGTCTACGAGCAGTACTTC	NA	TRBJ2-7	TRBV3-1/TRBV3-2	NA
CASSPRQGAVTDTQYF	TGTGCCAGTAGTCCCCGACAGGGGGCGGTCACAGATACGCAGTATTTT	NA	TRBJ2-3	TRBV19	TRBD1
CASTDTDGTGIDGTDTQYF	TGTGCCAGCACCGATACCGACGGGACAGGGATTGACGGCACAGATACGCAGTATTTT	NA	TRBJ2-3	TRBV7-8	TRBD1
CASSSKPSGGNTGELFF	TGCGCCAGCAGCTCAAAGCCCAGCGGGGGGAACACCGGGGAGCTGTTTTTT	NA	TRBJ2-2	TRBV5-1	TRBD2
CAISVVLAGTGELFF	TGTGCCATCAGTGTTGTGTTAGCGGGGACCGGGGAGCTGTTTTTT	NA	TRBJ2-2	TRBV10-3	TRBD2
CASSLAEGNLAKNIQYF	TGTGCCAGCAGCTTGGCCGAGGGCAATCTAGCCAAAAACATTCAGTACTTC	NA	TRBJ2-4	TRBV5-5	NA
CASSFPQQTYEQYF	TGTGCCAGCAGTTTTCCTCAACAGACCTACGAGCAGTACTTC	once	TRBJ2-7	TRBV28	NA
CASSLERQDPWSPLHF	TGCGCCAGCAGCTTGGAGAGACAGGATCCGTGGTCACCCCTCCACTTT	NA	TRBJ1-6	TRBV5-1	NA
CACVSGGLQGDTQYF	TGTGCCTGCGTAAGCGGGGGCCTCCAGGGAGATACGCAGTATTTT	NA	TRBJ2-3	TRBV30	TRBD2
CASSFGAGGGEQFF	TGCGCCAGCAGCTTCGGCGCGGGAGGAGGTGAGCAGTTCTTC	NA	TRBJ2-1	TRBV5-1	TRBD2
CASSVGQGDGYTF	TGTGCCAGCAGCGTCGGACAGGGCGATGGCTACACCTTC	NA	TRBJ1-2	TRBV12-3/TRBV12-4	TRBD1
CASSEVGRGSGYTF	TGTGCCAGCAGTGAAGTTGGCAGGGGCTCTGGCTACACCTTC	NA	TRBJ1-2	TRBV6-1	NA
CASRRQGPSYEQYF	TGTGCCAGCAGAAGACAGGGTCCCTCCTACGAGCAGTACTTC	NA	TRBJ2-7	TRBV27	TRBD1
CATSESGGPYGYTF	TGTGCCACCAGTGAGTCCGGAGGACCCTATGGCTACACCTTC	NA	TRBJ1-2	TRBV24-1	NA
CASSLVQDNSPLHF	TGTGCCAGCAGTTTGGTACAGGATAATTCACCCCTCCACTTT	NA	TRBJ1-6	TRBV27	NA
CASSPTLGAAYAPLHF	TGTGCCAGCAGCCCTACCCTGGGGGCCGCTTACGCACCCCTCCACTTT	few	TRBJ1-6	TRBV3-1/TRBV3-2	NA
CASSLGDRDQPQHF	TGTGCCAGCAGCCTGGGGGACAGAGATCAGCCCCAGCATTTT	few	TRBJ1-5	TRBV9	TRBD1
CASSPRGRFNEQFF	TGTGCCAGCAGCCCTAGGGGGCGTTTCAATGAGCAGTTCTTC	NA	TRBJ2-1	TRBV7-2	TRBD1
CASSPDRRQFF	TGTGCCAGCAGTCCAGACAGAAGGCAGTTCTTC	NA	TRBJ2-1	TRBV2	NA
CASSENSGRFSEQFF	TGTGCCAGCAGTGAGAATAGCGGGAGGTTCAGTGAGCAGTTCTTC	NA	TRBJ2-1	TRBV2	TRBD2
CASKGGRANTGELFF	TGTGCCAGCAAGGGCGGGAGGGCGAACACCGGGGAGCTGTTTTTT	NA	TRBJ2-2	TRBV2	TRBD2
CASSNDRDRGPGETQYF	TGTGCCAGCAGCAATGACCGGGACAGGGGGCCGGGGGAGACCCAGTACTTC	NA	TRBJ2-5	TRBV7-7	TRBD1
CASSSFSGRSTDTQYF	TGTGCCAGCAGTTCCTTTAGCGGGAGGAGCACAGATACGCAGTATTTT	NA	TRBJ2-3	TRBV28	TRBD2
CASSHAGAGANVLTF	TGTGCCAGCAGTCATGCGGGGGCTGGGGCCAACGTCCTGACTTTC	NA	TRBJ2-6	TRBV6-2/TRBV6-3	TRBD2
CATSAGGRDTQYF	TGTGCCACCAGTGCAGGGGGGAGAGATACGCAGTATTTT	NA	TRBJ2-3	TRBV24-1	NA
CASSQNYGYTF	TGTGCCAGCAGTCAGAACTATGGCTACACCTTC	NA	TRBJ1-2	TRBV5-6	NA